This T cell receptor beta chain was recorded in a study of persistence of HIV-infected CD4 T cells. Study in general: CD4+ T cells responding to CMV or HIV-1 Gag were isolated. Suppressive ART had lasted a median of approximately eight years.

Overlapping HIV-1 Gag 15-mer peptides at approximately 0.91 ug per peptide per mL were used. CD40L/CD69 double-negative CD45RO-high memory CD4+ T cells were collected. Note on this clone: Its antigen is currently unknown.

The CDR3 totals 15 residues. Between the trimmed V and J ends, which lost 5 bases and 2 bases, there was a span of 15 bases. From germline, CDR1 is SNHLY and CDR2 FYNNEI. Study findings and constraints: Within sorted populations, more oligoclonal TCRs accompanied more oligoclonal proviruses. Antigen-responding cells were enriched for degenerate expanded CDR3beta sequences.

The immunoSEQ assay was version 4, run in survey mode. Only in-frame clones appear in the TCRdb table, and some are missing; sequencing was by immunoSEQ multiplex PCR. Of about 64,000 clones in the sample, about 69% were seen once. The V gene is TRBV2, the J gene TRBJ1-2; D call uncertain. The receptor comes from an adult man with HIV who was CMV-seropositive. The sequences come from CD4+ T cells sorted from PBMCs after roughly 18-hour stimulation, collected from a patient who received antiretroviral therapy. This chain's CDR3 is CASSPDGQTNYGYTF. CDR3 coding DNA: TGTGCCAGCAGTCCCGATGGCCAGACAAACTATGGCTACACCTTC.